Each of the 3 T cell receptor beta chains below was sequenced from the same sample in a study of control samples from healthy donors and cancer patients. The table came from immunoSEQ multiplex PCR; TCRdb's copy has only in-frame clones and leaves some out. The sample yields approximately 90,000 clones, over 75% seen once. Sample: blood. These receptors were collected from a woman aged 40-49 years in good health.

This chain links TRBV10-3 with TRBJ2-1, with 8 bases identical to TRBD2. This CDR3 has 14 residues. J gave up 7 bases and V 10 bases, and 12 bases lay outside the gene matches. The germline V gene has CDR1 ENHRY and CDR2 SYGVKD. DNA of the CDR3: TGTGCCACCCAAGGCGCGGGGGGAACTAATGAGCAGTTCTTC. It yields the protein CATQGAGGTNEQFF.

The V gene is TRBV6-7, the J gene TRBJ1-3, with D hard to call. TRBV6-7 is an open reading frame, and its role is uncertain. CDR3 length equals 16 residues. Deletions cut 0 bases from V and 5 bases from J, with 14 bases between. CDR3 nucleotide sequence: TGTGCCAGCAGTTACTCGGTGGGAGGAGAAAGAAACACCATATATTTT. Translation: CASSYSVGGERNTIYF.

This clone appeared a single time. The J gene is TRBJ2-1, the V gene TRBV6-2 or TRBV6-3; no clear D. CDR3 length: 15 residues. V lost 3 bases, J lost 0 bases, and 9 bases lay in between. Germline V CDR1 and CDR2: MNHEY, SVGEGT. The CDR3 nucleotides read TGTGCCAGCAGTTATAAGGATTACTCCTACAATGAGCAGTTCTTC. Amino acids: CASSYKDYSYNEQFF.